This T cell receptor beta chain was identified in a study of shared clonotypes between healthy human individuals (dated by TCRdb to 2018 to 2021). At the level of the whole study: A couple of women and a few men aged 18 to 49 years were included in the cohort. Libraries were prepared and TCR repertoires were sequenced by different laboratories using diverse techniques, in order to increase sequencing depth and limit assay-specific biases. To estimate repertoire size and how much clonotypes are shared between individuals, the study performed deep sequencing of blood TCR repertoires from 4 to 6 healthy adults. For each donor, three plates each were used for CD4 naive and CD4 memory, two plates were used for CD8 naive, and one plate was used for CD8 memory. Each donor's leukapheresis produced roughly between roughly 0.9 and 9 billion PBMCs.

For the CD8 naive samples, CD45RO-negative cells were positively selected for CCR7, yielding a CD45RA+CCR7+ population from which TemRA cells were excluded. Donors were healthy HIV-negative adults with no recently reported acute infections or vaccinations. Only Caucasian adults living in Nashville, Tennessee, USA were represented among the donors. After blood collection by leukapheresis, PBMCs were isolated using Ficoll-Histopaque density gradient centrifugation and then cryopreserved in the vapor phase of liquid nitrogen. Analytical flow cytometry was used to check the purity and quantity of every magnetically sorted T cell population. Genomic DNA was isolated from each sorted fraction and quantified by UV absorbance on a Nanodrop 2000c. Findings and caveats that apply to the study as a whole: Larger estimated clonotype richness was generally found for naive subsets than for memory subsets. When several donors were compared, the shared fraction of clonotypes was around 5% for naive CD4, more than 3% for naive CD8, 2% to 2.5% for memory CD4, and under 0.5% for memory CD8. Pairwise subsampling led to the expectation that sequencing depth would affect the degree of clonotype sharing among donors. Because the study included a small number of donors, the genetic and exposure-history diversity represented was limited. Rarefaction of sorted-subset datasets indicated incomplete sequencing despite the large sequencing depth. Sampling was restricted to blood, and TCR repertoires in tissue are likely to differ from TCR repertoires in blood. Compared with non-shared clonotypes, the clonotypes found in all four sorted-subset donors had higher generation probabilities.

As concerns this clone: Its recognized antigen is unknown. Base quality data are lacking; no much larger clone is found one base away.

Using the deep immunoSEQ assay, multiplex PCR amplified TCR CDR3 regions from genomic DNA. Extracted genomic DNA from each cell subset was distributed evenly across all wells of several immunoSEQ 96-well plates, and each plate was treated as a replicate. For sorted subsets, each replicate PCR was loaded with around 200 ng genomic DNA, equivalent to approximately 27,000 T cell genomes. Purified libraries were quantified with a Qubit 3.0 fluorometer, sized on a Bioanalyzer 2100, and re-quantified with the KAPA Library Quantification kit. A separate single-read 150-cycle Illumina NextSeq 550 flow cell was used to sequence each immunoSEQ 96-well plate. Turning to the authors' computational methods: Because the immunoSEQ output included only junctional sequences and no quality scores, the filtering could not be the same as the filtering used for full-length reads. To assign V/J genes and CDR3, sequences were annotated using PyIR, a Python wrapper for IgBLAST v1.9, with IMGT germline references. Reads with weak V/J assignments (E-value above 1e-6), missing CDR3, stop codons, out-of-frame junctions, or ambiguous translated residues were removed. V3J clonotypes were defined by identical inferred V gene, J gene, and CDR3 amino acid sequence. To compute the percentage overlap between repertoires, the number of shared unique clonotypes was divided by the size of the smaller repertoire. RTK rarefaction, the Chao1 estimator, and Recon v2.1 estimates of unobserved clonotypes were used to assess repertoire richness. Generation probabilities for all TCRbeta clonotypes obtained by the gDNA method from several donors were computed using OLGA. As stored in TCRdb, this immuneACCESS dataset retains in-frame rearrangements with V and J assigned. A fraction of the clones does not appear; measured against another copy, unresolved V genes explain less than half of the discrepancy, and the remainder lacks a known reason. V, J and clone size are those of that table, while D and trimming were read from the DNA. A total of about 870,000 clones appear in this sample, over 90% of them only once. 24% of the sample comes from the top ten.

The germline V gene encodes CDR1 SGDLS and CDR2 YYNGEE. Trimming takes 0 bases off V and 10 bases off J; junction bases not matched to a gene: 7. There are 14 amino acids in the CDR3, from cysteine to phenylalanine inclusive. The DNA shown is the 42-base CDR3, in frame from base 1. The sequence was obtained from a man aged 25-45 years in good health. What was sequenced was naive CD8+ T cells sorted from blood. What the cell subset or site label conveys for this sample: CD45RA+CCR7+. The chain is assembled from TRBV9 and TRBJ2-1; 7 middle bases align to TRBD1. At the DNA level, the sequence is TGTGCCAGCAGCGTAGGAACAGGGGTGAGAGAGCAGTTCTTC. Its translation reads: CASSVGTGVREQFF.